The T cell receptor beta chain under discussion was sequenced for a study of cytomegalovirus exposure and HLA in healthy donors. Overall study results and limits: It was reported that TCR beta sequences correctly inferred the HLA-A and HLA-B alleles for most subjects. When a later analysis compared HLA-associated TCR beta chains with equally common others, the HLA-associated chains turned out to be more clonally expanded and to have lower generation probabilities.

The length of the CDR3 is 15 residues. From germline, CDR1 is SSHAT and CDR2 FNYEAQ (reference sequence). Points on this clone: Its target is not known. The junction differs from germline at one of its ends, possibly a read error.

Amplification used 60 Vbeta primers and 13 Jbeta primers. Assay used: immunoSEQ multiplex PCR; TCRdb lists only in-frame clones, some missing. This sample has 100,000 to 150,000 clones, with just under 75% found just once. Those who donated were healthy bone marrow donors. This TCR was sampled from a man in his sixties in good health and CMV-seropositive. What was sequenced was PBMCs. The gene calls are TRBV7-7 and TRBJ2-1; 9 bases are shared with TRBD1. Written as DNA, the CDR3 is TGTGCTAGCAGCTTAGGGGGACAGGGCTACAATGAGCAGTTCTTC. This encodes CASSLGGQGYNEQFF. Together with reference TRBV7-7 and TRBJ2-1, the CDR3 gives the full variable domain: GAGVSQSPRYKVTKRGQDVTLRCDPISSHATLYWYQQALGQGPEFLTYFNYEAQPDKSGLPSDRFSAERPEGSISTLTIQRTEQRDSAMYRCASSLGGQGYNEQFFGPGTRLTVL.